The entry that follows covers one T cell receptor (beta chain) sequence. Its cognate antigen is unknown. This sample was taken from a study of T cells in tuberculosis. Regarding the study as a whole: GMM-specific TCRs were nearer to active tuberculosis alpha repertoires, suggesting expansion.

The assay was immunoSEQ multiplex PCR, and TCRdb's table has in-frame clones only and misses some. The table lists 25,000 to 35,000 clones, roughly nine tenths of them singletons. The time point was: new active TB diagnosis, blood taken before or within 7 days of starting treatment. Patients were newly diagnosed, HIV-seronegative, and aged 18 or older. Trimming cost V 3 bases and J 7 bases, with 13 bases left between them. Germline V gives CDR1 SGHNT, CDR2 YYREEE (reference sequence). The CDR3 has 14 residues. This chain connects TRBV5-4 to TRBJ1-4; D possibly corresponds to TRBD1 (6 bases). The source of this sequence is an adult with tuberculosis. Some clones in this sample may be carry-over from other donors' samples. The specimen comprised PBMCs, sampled at tuberculosis diagnosis. The DNA for the CDR3 is TGTGCCAGCAGCTCCACGGGGGGCCGTGAAAAACTGTTTTTT. It translates to CASSSTGGREKLFF.